This T cell receptor (beta chain) came from a study of blood T cell repertoires in COVID-19. Participants reported their clinical history, and cohort assignment relied on those reports. V lost 8 bases to trimming and J lost 0 bases; unmatched junction nucleotides: 11. Germline V gene data show CDR1 as MDHEN and CDR2 as SYDVKM. The length of the CDR3 is 16 residues. As originally analysed: Reference gene primers were amplified, and this amplification served to estimate nucleated cell counts. Using immunoSEQ multiplex PCR, the repertoire was profiled, and TCRdb retains in-frame clones only, with some absent. The V and J calls and clone size are taken from that table; D and trimming were inferred from the DNA. The repertoire holds about 390,000 clones, with around nine tenths as singletons.

The gene calls are TRBV28 and TRBJ2-3; 7 nucleotides align to TRBD1. The sequenced sample was PBMCs or T cells enriched from blood (not recorded which). This TCR was sampled from a woman aged 45 to 65 who had recovered from COVID-19. CDR3 protein: CASSGQLVSSTDTQYF. The CDR3 DNA is TGTGCCAGCTCGGGACAGTTAGTTTCTAGCACAGATACGCAGTATTTT.